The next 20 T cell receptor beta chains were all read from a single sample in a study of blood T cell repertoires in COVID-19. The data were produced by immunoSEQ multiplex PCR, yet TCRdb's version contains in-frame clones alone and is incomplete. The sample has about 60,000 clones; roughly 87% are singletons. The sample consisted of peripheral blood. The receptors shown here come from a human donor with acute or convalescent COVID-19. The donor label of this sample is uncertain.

The chain's CDR3 is CASSGPPGGAANTGELFF. The CDR3 nucleotides read TGTGCCAGCAGTGGACCCCCTGGGGGGGCCGCGAACACCGGGGAGCTGTTTTTT. The chain is built from TRBV2 and TRBJ2-2; maybe TRBD2 (7 bases). The CDR3 consists of 18 residues. Per the germline V gene, CDR1 is SNHLY and CDR2 is FYNNEI. The V gene lost 4 bases and the J gene lost 0 bases, with 18 bases spanning the gap. Based on the CDR3 plus reference TRBV2 and TRBJ2-2, the full variable domain is EPEVTQTPSHQVTQMGQEVILRCVPISNHLYFYWYRQILGQKVEFLVSFYNNEISEKSEIFDDQFSVERPDGSNFTLKIRSTKLEDSAMYFCASSGPPGGAANTGELFFGEGSRLTVL.

Here the CDR3 reads CASSLAGPMRNQPQHF. CDR3 in DNA: TGTGCCAGCAGCTTAGCGGGGCCGATGCGCAATCAGCCCCAGCATTTT. The chain is built from TRBV7-8 and TRBJ1-5, with TRBD1 as a possible D gene (5 bases). Germline V gene lookup returns CDR1 SGHVS and CDR2 FQNEAQ. The CDR3 covers 16 residues. Trimming took off 0 bases at V and 2 bases at J, with 11 bases between the two ends.

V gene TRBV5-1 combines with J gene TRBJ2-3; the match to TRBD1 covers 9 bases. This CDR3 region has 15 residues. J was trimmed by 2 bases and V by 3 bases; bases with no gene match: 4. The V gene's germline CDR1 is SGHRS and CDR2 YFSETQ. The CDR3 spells CASSSGQGDTDTQYF. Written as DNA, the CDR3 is TGCGCCAGCAGCTCGGGACAGGGCGACACAGATACGCAGTATTTT. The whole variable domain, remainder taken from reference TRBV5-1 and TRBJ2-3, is KAGVTQTPRYLIKTRGQQVTLSCSPISGHRSVSWYQQTPGQGLQFLFEYFSETQRNKGNFPGRFSGRQFSNSRSEMNVSTLELGDSALYLCASSSGQGDTDTQYFGPGTRLTVL.

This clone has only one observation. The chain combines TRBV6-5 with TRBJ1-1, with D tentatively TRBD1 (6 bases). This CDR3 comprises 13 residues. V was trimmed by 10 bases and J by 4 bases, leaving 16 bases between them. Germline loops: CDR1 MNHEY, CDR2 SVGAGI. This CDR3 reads CATGWDMGTEAFF. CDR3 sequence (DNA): TGTGCCACGGGCTGGGACATGGGCACTGAAGCTTTCTTT.

DNA for the CDR3: TGTGCCGGTACCGTGACGGGAAGTAACTATGGCTACACCTTC. It yields the protein CAGTVTGSNYGYTF. The chain joins TRBV19 to TRBJ1-2; D call uncertain. The CDR3 covers 14 residues. V was pared by 11 bases and J by 1 base, with 17 bases between. Germline CDR1 reads LNHDA; CDR2 reads SQIVND (reference sequence).

This CDR3 is CASSNPAGTGLVGSFF. The CDR3 DNA reads as TGTGCCAGCTCAAACCCCGCAGGGACAGGCCTCGTGGGTTCGTTTTTT. This chain joins TRBV28 and TRBJ1-4; TRBD1 matches at 8 bases. The CDR3 is 16 amino acids. Germline loops: CDR1 MDHEN, CDR2 SYDVKM. V was clipped by 8 bases and J by 16 bases; unmatched bases: 24.

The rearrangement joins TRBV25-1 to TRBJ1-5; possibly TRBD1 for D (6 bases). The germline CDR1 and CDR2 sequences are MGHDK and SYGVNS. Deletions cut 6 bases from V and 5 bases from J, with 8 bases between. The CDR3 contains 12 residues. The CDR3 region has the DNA TGTGCCAGCAGCAGGGGTTATCAGCCCCAGCATTTT. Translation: CASSRGYQPQHF.

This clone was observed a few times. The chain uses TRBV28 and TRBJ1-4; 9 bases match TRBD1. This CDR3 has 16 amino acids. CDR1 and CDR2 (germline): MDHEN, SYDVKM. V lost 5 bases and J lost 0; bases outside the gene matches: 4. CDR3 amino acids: CASSPTGGATNEKLFF. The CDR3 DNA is TGTGCCAGCAGTCCCACAGGGGGCGCAACTAATGAAAAACTGTTTTTT.

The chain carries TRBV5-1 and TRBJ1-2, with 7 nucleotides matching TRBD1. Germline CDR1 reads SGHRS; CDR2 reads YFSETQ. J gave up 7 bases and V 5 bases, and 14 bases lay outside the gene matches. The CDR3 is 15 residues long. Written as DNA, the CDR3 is TGCGCCAGCAGGGCCTCGGACAGGCATATCGGTGGCTACACCTTC. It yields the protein CASRASDRHIGGYTF.

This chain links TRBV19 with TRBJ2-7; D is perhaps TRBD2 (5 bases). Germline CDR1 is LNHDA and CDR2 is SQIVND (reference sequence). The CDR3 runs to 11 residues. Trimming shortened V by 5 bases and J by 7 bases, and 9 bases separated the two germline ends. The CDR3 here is CASSVPGEQYF. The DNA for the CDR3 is TGTGCCAGTAGTGTACCGGGAGAGCAGTACTTC.

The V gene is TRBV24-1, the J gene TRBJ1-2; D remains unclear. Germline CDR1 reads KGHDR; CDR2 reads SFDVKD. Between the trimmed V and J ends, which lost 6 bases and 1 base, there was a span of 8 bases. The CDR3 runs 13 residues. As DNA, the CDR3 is TGTGCCACCAGTAGCGAGGGTAACTATGGCTACACCTTC. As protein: CATSSEGNYGYTF.

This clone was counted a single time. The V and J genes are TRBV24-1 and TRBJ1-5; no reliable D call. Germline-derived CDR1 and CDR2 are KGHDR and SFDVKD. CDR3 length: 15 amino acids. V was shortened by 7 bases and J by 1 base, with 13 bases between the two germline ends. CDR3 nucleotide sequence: TGTGCCACCAGCATGCCGGGTGGGAGCAATCAGCCCCAGCATTTT. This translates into CATSMPGGSNQPQHF.

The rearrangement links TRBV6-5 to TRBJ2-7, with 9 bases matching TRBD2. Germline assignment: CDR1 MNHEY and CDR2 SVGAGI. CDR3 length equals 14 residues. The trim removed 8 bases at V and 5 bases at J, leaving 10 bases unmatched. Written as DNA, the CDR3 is TGTGCCAGCGCCCCCGCGGGAGGGCCTAACGAGCAGTACTTC. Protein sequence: CASAPAGGPNEQYF.

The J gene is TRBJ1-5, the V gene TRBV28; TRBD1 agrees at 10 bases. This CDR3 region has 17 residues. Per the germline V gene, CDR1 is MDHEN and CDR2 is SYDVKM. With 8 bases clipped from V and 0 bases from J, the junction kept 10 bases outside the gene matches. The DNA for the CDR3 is TGTGCCAGCGCCGGGACAGGGGCGTCATATAGCAATCAGCCCCAGCATTTT. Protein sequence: CASAGTGASYSNQPQHF.

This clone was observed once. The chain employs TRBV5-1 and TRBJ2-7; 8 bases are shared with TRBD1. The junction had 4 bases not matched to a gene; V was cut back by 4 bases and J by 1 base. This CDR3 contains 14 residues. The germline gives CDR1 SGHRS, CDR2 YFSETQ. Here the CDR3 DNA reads TGCGCCAGCAGCCTAGGACAGGGTTCCTACGAGCAGTACTTC. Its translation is CASSLGQGSYEQYF.

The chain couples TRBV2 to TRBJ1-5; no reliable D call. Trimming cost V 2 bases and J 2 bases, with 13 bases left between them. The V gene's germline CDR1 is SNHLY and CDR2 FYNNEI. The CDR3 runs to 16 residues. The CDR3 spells CASSELGGNGNQPQHF. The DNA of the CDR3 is TGTGCCAGCAGTGAATTAGGAGGTAACGGCAATCAGCCCCAGCATTTT.

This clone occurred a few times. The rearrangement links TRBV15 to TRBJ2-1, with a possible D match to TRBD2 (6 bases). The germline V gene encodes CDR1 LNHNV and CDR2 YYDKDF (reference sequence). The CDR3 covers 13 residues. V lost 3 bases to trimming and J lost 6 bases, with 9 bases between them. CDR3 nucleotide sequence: TGTGCCACCAGCAGTGCCGGGGGCAATGAGCAGTTCTTC. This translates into CATSSAGGNEQFF.

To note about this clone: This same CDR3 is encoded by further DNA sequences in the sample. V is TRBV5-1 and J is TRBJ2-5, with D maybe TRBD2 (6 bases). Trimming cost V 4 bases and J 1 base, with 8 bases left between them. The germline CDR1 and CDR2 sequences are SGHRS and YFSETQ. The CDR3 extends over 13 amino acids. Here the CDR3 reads CASSLGGQETQYF. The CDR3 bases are TGCGCCAGCAGCCTCGGGGGCCAAGAGACCCAGTACTTC.

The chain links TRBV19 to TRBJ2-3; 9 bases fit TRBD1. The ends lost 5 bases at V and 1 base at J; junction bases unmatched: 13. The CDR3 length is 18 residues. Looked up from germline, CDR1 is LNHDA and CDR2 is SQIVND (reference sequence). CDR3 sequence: CASSRPGTGRWGTDTQYF. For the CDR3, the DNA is TGTGCCAGTAGTCGTCCCGGGACAGGGAGGTGGGGCACAGATACGCAGTATTTT.

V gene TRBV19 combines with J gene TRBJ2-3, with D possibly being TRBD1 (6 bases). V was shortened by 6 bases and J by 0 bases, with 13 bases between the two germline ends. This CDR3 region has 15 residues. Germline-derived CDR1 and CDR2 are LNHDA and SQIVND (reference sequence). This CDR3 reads CASRSGQTSTDTQYF. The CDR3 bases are TGTGCCAGTAGAAGCGGACAGACTAGCACAGATACGCAGTATTTT.